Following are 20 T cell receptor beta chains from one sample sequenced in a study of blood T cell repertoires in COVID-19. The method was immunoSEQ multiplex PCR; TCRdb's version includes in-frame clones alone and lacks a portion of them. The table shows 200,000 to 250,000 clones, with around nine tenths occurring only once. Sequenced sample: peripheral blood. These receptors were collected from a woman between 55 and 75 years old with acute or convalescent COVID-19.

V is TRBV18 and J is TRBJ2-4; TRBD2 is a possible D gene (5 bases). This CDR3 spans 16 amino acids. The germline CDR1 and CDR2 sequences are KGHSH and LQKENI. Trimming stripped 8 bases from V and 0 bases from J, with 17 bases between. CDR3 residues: CASALLDSRAKNIQYF. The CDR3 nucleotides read TGTGCCAGCGCGCTCCTGGACTCCCGAGCCAAAAACATTCAGTACTTC.

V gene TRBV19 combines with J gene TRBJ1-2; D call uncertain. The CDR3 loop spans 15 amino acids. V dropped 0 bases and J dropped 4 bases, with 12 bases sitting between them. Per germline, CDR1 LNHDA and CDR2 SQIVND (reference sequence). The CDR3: CASSIEYAGLYGYTF. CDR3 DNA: TGTGCCAGTAGTATAGAGTATGCCGGACTCTATGGCTACACCTTC.

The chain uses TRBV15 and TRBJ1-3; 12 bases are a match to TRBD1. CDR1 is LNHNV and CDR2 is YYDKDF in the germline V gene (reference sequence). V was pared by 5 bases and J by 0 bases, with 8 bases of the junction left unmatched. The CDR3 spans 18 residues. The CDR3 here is CATSLGTGGLSSGNTIYF. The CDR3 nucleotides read TGTGCCACCAGCCTCGGGACAGGGGGCTTGAGCTCTGGAAACACCATATATTTT. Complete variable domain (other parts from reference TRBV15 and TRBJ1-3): DAMVIQNPRYQVTQFGKPVTLSCSQTLNHNVMYWYQQKSSQAPKLLFHYYDKDFNNEADTPDNFQSRRPNTSFCFLDIRSPGLGDTAMYLCATSLGTGGLSSGNTIYFGEGSWLTVV.

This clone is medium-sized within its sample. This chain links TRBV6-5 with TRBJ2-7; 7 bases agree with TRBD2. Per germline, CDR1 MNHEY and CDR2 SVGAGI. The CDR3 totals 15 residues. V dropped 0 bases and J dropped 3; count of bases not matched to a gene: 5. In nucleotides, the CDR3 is TGTGCCAGCAGTTACTCCTCGCGGGGGTACTACGAGCAGTACTTC. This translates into CASSYSSRGYYEQYF.

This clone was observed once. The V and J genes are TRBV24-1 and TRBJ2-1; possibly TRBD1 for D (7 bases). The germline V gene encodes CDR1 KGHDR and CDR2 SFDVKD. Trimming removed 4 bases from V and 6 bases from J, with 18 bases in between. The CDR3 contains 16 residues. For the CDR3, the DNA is TGTGCCACCAGTGACCCTGGAGGGGGCGGACTCAATGAGCAGTTCTTC. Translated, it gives CATSDPGGGGLNEQFF.

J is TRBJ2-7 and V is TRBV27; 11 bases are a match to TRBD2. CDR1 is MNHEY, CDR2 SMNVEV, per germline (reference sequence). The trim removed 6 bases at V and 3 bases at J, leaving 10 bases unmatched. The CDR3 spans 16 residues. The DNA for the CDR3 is TGTGCCAGCAGCCCTGGGACTAGCGGACCGATCTACGAGCAGTACTTC. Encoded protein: CASSPGTSGPIYEQYF.

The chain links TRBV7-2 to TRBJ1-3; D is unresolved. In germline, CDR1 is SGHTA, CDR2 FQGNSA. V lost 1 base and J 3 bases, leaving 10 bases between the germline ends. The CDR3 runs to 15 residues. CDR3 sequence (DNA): TGTGCCAGCAGCTTAGAAACGAGAAATGGAAACACCATATATTTT. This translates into CASSLETRNGNTIYF.

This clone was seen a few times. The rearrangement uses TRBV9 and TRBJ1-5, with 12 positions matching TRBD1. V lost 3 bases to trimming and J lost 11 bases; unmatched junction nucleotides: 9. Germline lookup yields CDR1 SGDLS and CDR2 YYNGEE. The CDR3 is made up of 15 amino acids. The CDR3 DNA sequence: TGTGCCAGCAGCGACGGGACAGGGGGCCCGATGGCCCAGCATTTT. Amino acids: CASSDGTGGPMAQHF.

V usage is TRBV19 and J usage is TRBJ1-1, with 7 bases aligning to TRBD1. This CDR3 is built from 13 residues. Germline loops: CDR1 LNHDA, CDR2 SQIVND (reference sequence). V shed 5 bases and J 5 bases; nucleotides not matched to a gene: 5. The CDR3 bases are TGTGCCAGTAGTGTCCAGGGGGTAACTGAAGCTTTCTTT. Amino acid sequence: CASSVQGVTEAFF. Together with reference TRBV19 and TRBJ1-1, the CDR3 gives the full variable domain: DGGITQSPKYLFRKEGQNVTLSCEQNLNHDAMYWYRQDPGQGLRLIYYSQIVNDFQKGDIAEGYSVSREKKESFPLTVTSAQKNPTAFYLCASSVQGVTEAFFGQGTRLTVV.

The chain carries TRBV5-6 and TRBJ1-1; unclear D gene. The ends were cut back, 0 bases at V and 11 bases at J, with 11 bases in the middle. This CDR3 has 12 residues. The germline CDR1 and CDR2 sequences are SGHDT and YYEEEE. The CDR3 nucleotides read TGTGCCAGCAGCTTGGCGCCCGGGAAGGCTTTCTTT. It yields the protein CASSLAPGKAFF.

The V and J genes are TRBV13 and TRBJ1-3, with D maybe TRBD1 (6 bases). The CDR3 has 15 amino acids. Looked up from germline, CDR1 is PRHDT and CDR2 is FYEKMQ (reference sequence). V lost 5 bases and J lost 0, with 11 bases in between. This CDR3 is CASSPGQTSGNTIYF. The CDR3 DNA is TGTGCCAGCAGCCCCGGACAGACCTCTGGAAACACCATATATTTT.

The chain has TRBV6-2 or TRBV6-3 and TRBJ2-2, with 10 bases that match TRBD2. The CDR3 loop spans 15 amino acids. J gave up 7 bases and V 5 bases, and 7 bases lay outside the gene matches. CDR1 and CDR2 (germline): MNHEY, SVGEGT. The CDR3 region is CASSHLAGVVGELFF. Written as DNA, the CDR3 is TGTGCCAGCAGTCACCTAGCGGGAGTCGTCGGGGAGCTGTTTTTT.

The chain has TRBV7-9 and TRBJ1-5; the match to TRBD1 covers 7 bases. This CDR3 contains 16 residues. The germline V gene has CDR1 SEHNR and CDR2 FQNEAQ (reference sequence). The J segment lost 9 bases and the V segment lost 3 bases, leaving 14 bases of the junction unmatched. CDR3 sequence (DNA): TGTGCCAGCAGCTTTGATTCCACAGGGGCCCGGGCGCCCCAGCATTTT. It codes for CASSFDSTGARAPQHF.

The CDR3 loop reads CASSTGLWGYTF. CDR3 sequence (DNA): TGTGCCAGTAGTACAGGGCTCTGGGGCTACACCTTC. This rearrangement joins TRBV19 to TRBJ1-2; tentative D call: TRBD1 (5 bases). The CDR3 is 12 residues long. CDR1 is LNHDA, CDR2 SQIVND, per germline (reference sequence). V shed 4 bases and J shed 8 bases, with 11 bases lying between them.

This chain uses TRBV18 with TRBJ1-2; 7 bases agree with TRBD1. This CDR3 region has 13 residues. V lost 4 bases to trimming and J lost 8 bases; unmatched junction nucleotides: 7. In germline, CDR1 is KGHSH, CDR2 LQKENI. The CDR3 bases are TGTGCCAGCTCACGCGACAGGGATGGCGGCTACACCTTC. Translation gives CASSRDRDGGYTF.

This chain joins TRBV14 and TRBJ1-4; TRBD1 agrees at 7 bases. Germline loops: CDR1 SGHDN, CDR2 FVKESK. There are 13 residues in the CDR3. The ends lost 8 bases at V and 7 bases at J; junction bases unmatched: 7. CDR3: CASRAPGGEKLFF. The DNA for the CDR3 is TGTGCCAGCCGGGCTCCAGGGGGTGAAAAACTGTTTTTT.

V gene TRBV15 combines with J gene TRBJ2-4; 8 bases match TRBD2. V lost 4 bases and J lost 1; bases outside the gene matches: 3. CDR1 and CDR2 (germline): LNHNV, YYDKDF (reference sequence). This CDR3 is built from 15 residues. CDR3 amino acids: CATSTRTSAKNIQYF. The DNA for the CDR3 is TGTGCCACCAGCACGAGGACTAGCGCCAAAAACATTCAGTACTTC.

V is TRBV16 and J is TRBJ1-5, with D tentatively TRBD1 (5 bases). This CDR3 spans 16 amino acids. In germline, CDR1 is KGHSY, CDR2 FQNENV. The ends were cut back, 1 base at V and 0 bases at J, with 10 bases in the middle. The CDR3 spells CASSQWTPDSNQPQHF. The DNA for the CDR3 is TGTGCCAGCAGCCAATGGACACCGGATAGCAATCAGCCCCAGCATTTT.

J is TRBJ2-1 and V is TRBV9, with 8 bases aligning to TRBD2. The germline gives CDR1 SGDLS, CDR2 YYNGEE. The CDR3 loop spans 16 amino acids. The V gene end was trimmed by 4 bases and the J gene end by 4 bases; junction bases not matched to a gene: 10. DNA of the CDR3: TGTGCCAGCAGCCCTCAACAGGCGGGGGGTTACAATGAGCAGTTCTTC. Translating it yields CASSPQQAGGYNEQFF.

This CDR3 is CASSLGQELLYGYTF. In DNA, the CDR3 is TGTGCCAGCAGCCTAGGACAGGAGCTGCTCTATGGCTACACCTTC. This sequence joins TRBV5-4 and TRBJ1-2; 7 bases match TRBD1. The V segment lost 4 bases and the J segment 4 bases; nucleotides outside the gene matches: 10. The CDR3 is made up of 15 amino acids. The germline V gene has CDR1 SGHNT and CDR2 YYREEE (reference sequence).